The 3 T cell receptor beta chains reported below all come from one sample, sequenced in a study of T-cell reconstitution after alpha-beta-depleted transplantation in children. Molecular barcoding with unique molecular identifiers was used for the TCRbeta library. In TCRdb, the PCR reads were re-called with MiXCR into one record per CDR3 protein. This sample has 490,000 or so distinct CDR3 sequences, with about an eighth found just once. The specimen was PBMCs from the stem cell graft donor, collected from the stem cell graft. Every receptor here comes from a human donor who donated a stem cell graft to a child with combined immunodeficiency.

This clonotype occurred a few times. V and J are TRBV12-3 or TRBV12-4 and TRBJ2-5; D gene unclear. CDR3 length: 13 residues. Trimming stripped 0 bases from V and 5 bases from J, with 7 bases between. For the CDR3, the DNA is TGTGCCAGCAGTTTAGCGTGGCGGGAGACCCAGTACTTC. Protein product: CASSLAWRETQYF.

This chain connects TRBV4-3 to TRBJ1-1; D may be TRBD1 (5 bases). The CDR3 extends over 16 amino acids. CDR1 LGHNA and CDR2 YSLEER come from the germline V gene. Trimming cost V 0 bases and J 8 bases, with 19 bases left between them. CDR3 DNA sequence: TGCGCCAGCAGCCAAGATCCTTTGGTAAGGGGAGTGGAAGCTTTCTTT. Amino acid sequence: CASSQDPLVRGVEAFF.

The table lists this clonotype with many counts. The chain has TRBV6-2 or TRBV6-3 and TRBJ2-1; D is uncertain. Trimming removed 5 bases at V and 5 bases at J, with 13 bases between. Per germline, CDR1 MNHEY and CDR2 SVGEGT. The CDR3 totals 14 residues. This CDR3 is CASSLFGPNNEQFF. The CDR3 bases are TGTGCCAGCAGTCTCTTCGGACCGAACAATGAGCAGTTCTTC.